This is a list of T cell receptor beta chains from one sample in a study of regulatory T cells in long-lasting Graves disease. Each CDR3 protein is one row after TCRdb ran MiXCR on the multiplex PCR reads. This table has some 250,000 distinct CDR3 sequences, roughly 21% appearing once. The sequences come from peripheral blood mononuclear cells (PBMCs), collected at new diagnosis, from a patient treated with antithyroid drugs. The receptor set was obtained from a female donor with Graves disease. The CDR3 runs from the conserved cysteine through the conserved F or W.

TRBV25-1	17	TRBJ2-1	CASSETTGTSGRNEQFF
TRBV2	18	TRBJ2-7	CASSEGWDLTLLFHEQYF
TRBV6-2/TRBV6-3	16	TRBJ2-1	CASSRQSEGVAGEQFF
TRBV18	14	TRBJ1-1	CASSIDTGEPEAFF
TRBV25-1	16	TRBJ1-6	CASSDPKQGAGSPLHF
TRBV15	17	TRBJ2-7	CATSRDRGPDRVHEQYF
TRBV12-3/TRBV12-4	15	TRBJ2-1	CASSPSSGIFYEQFF
TRBV19	15	TRBJ2-5	CASSIVGLEAETQYF
TRBV10-3	16	TRBJ2-1	CAISATSGSSYNEQFF
TRBV15	13	TRBJ1-2	CATSRDRGFGYTF
TRBV3-1	17	TRBJ2-3	CASSQAYLAGVADTQYF
TRBV7-6	14	TRBJ1-1	CASSPRQDLTEAFF
TRBV28	15	TRBJ1-4	CASSLNLGRGEKLFF
TRBV3-2	18	TRBJ2-6	CASSLGTAPRSGANVLTF
TRBV19	16	TRBJ2-1	CASSNRQGSSYNEQFF
TRBV4-2	11	TRBJ1-2	CASSHPLGYTF
TRBV20-1	13	TRBJ1-2	CSARWGRNYGYTF
TRBV20-1	14	TRBJ2-2	CSAPRQGPTGELFF
TRBV19	11	TRBJ2-7	CASKEGNEQYF
TRBV6-2/TRBV6-3	14	TRBJ2-2	CASSDMSGTGELFF
TRBV7-2	14	TRBJ2-2	CASSLESSAGELFF
TRBV4-3	12	TRBJ2-1	CASSHDSVEQFF
TRBV7-2	13	TRBJ1-1	CASSLIMNTEAFF
TRBV11-2	17	TRBJ2-4	CASSFGRGGRAKNIQYF
TRBV24-1	14	TRBJ2-2	CATSVSGRAGELFF
TRBV19	13	TRBJ2-7	CASSQQRSYEQYF